This TCR beta chain derives from a study of PD-1 blockade in mismatch repair-deficient tumors. Study-level background: Enrolled about 2012-2016, patients had progressing, pretreated mismatch repair-deficient cancers of about a dozen types. Findings of the study overall: After pembrolizumab, tumor-resident clones rose rapidly, then generally contracted before radiologic responses.

The method was immunoSEQ multiplex PCR; TCRdb's version includes in-frame clones alone and lacks a portion of them. The sample carries tens of thousands of clones, around 80% recorded once. On this clone: Its antigen is unidentified.

V lost 3 bases and J lost 4; bases outside the gene matches: 2. The CDR3 runs 13 residues. The V gene's germline CDR1 is SGHVS and CDR2 FNYEAQ. Every patient had mismatch repair deficiency by PCR or immunohistochemistry. The source material was peripheral blood, sampled 44 weeks after starting pembrolizumab. This TCR was recovered from an adult with mismatch repair-deficient cancer. V usage is TRBV7-6 and J usage is TRBJ2-7; 8 bases align to TRBD1. CDR3 region: CASSFGQGYEQYF. The CDR3 DNA reads TGTGCCAGCAGCTTTGGACAGGGATACGAGCAGTACTTC.